A selection of T cell receptor beta chains follows, all from one sample in a study of cytomegalovirus exposure and HLA in healthy donors. The protocol was immunoSEQ multiplex PCR, while the TCRdb copy is restricted to in-frame clones and leaves out a portion. The data show about 200,000 clones, and the top ten clones hold 0.95% to 1.3%. The sequencing input was PBMCs. All receptors derive from a girl aged 2 to 9 in good health and CMV-seropositive. The CDR3 runs from the conserved cysteine through the conserved F or W. Each record gives: V gene, J gene, D gene, CDR3 protein, CDR3 DNA. D genes are given only for firm matches.

V: TRBV27
J: TRBJ2-3
D: TRBD2
CDR3: CASSSPFRGGTQYF
DNA: TGTGCCAGCAGTTCGCCCTTTCGGGGGGGTACGCAGTATTTT

V: TRBV28
J: TRBJ2-3
D: -
CDR3: CASSFFGSSTDTQYF
DNA: TGTGCCAGCAGTTTTTTCGGGTCTAGCACAGATACGCAGTATTTT

V: TRBV29-1
J: TRBJ1-4
D: -
CDR3: CSVGGATNEKLFF
DNA: TGCAGCGTGGGGGGTGCAACTAATGAAAAACTGTTTTTT

V: TRBV7-9
J: TRBJ2-1
D: TRBD2
CDR3: CASSPPGGLAGSNEQFF
DNA: TGTGCCAGCAGCCCCCCTGGGGGACTAGCGGGTAGCAATGAGCAGTTCTTC

V: TRBV11-2
J: TRBJ2-5
D: TRBD2
CDR3: CASSLVTSGSYETQYF
DNA: TGTGCCAGCAGCTTAGTCACTAGCGGGAGTTATGAGACCCAGTACTTC

V: TRBV30
J: TRBJ2-1
D: -
CDR3: CAWSPGDSREQFF
DNA: TGTGCCTGGAGTCCTGGTGACAGCAGGGAGCAGTTCTTC

V: TRBV19
J: TRBJ2-5
D: TRBD2
CDR3: CASSIGTSGIQETQYF
DNA: TGTGCCAGTAGTATAGGGACTAGCGGGATCCAAGAGACCCAGTACTTC

V: TRBV11-2
J: TRBJ1-1
D: -
CDR3: CASSLDRNTEAFF
DNA: TGTGCCAGCAGCTTGGACAGGAACACTGAAGCTTTCTTT

V: TRBV7-9
J: TRBJ1-1
D: -
CDR3: CASRSRGGSLEAFF
DNA: TGTGCCAGCAGATCACGGGGGGGGAGCTTGGAAGCTTTCTTT

V: TRBV28
J: TRBJ2-1
D: -
CDR3: CASSRHPAYNEQFF
DNA: TGTGCCAGCAGTAGACACCCGGCCTACAATGAGCAGTTCTTC

V: TRBV2
J: TRBJ2-7
D: TRBD1
CDR3: CASSEVPGQVEYF
DNA: TGTGCCAGCAGTGAAGTGCCGGGACAGGTGGAGTACTTC

V: TRBV30
J: TRBJ2-1
D: -
CDR3: CAWSPARGYNEQFF
DNA: TGTGCCTGGTCCCCCGCTAGGGGATACAATGAGCAGTTCTTC

V: TRBV11-2
J: TRBJ1-3
D: -
CDR3: CASRQFSGNTIYF
DNA: TGTGCCAGCAGACAGTTCTCTGGAAACACCATATATTTT

V: TRBV18
J: TRBJ2-7
D: TRBD2
CDR3: CASPGTSGSSEQYF
DNA: TGTGCCAGCCCAGGGACTAGCGGGAGCTCGGAGCAGTACTTC

V: TRBV4-1
J: TRBJ2-6
D: TRBD2
CDR3: CASREHRASGASGANVLTF
DNA: TGCGCCAGCAGGGAACATAGGGCTAGCGGAGCTTCTGGGGCCAACGTCCTGACTTTC

V: TRBV4-1
J: TRBJ2-3
D: TRBD2
CDR3: CASSLTSGSSDTQYF
DNA: TGCGCCAGCAGTCTTACTAGCGGGAGCTCGGATACGCAGTATTTT

V: TRBV7-9
J: TRBJ1-1
D: TRBD1
CDR3: CASSLADRGNTEAFF
DNA: TGTGCCAGCAGCTTAGCGGACAGGGGGAACACTGAAGCTTTCTTT

V: TRBV13
J: TRBJ2-2
D: -
CDR3: CASSLGGLGELFF
DNA: TGTGCCAGCAGCTTAGGGGGCCTGGGGGAGCTGTTTTTT

V: TRBV27
J: TRBJ1-2
D: -
CDR3: CASSFGQGRQGSGYTF
DNA: TGTGCCAGCAGTTTTGGGCAAGGCCGCCAAGGCAGCGGCTACACCTTC

V: TRBV19
J: TRBJ1-4
D: -
CDR3: CASSIQTSGGGEKLFF
DNA: TGTGCCAGTAGTATCCAAACTTCGGGGGGCGGGGAAAAACTGTTTTTT

V: TRBV6-1
J: TRBJ2-4
D: -
CDR3: CASSEAFSKNIQYF
DNA: TGTGCCAGCAGTGAAGCCTTTAGCAAAAACATTCAGTACTTC

V: TRBV28
J: TRBJ2-7
D: TRBD2
CDR3: CASSLSGSFTYEQYF
DNA: TGTGCCAGCAGTTTAAGCGGGAGTTTCACCTACGAGCAGTACTTC

V: TRBV28
J: TRBJ2-2
D: -
CDR3: CASSFLENTGELFF
DNA: TGTGCCAGCAGTTTTCTAGAGAACACCGGGGAGCTGTTTTTT

V: TRBV28
J: TRBJ2-7
D: TRBD1
CDR3: CASSLFRDRGLIF
DNA: TGTGCCAGCAGTTTATTCCGGGACAGGGGACTTATCTTC

V: TRBV19
J: TRBJ2-7
D: TRBD2
CDR3: CASSIALSGSSYEQYF
DNA: TGTGCCAGTAGTATAGCCCTAAGCGGGAGCTCCTACGAGCAGTACTTC

V: TRBV29-1
J: TRBJ2-7
D: TRBD2
CDR3: CSVSGRLYEQYF
DNA: TGCAGCGTGAGCGGGAGACTCTACGAGCAGTACTTC

V: TRBV5-4
J: TRBJ1-2
D: TRBD1
CDR3: CASSIGTGVYGYTF
DNA: TGTGCCAGCAGCATAGGGACAGGGGTTTATGGCTACACCTTC

V: TRBV5-1
J: TRBJ2-7
D: -
CDR3: CASSLTAPYEQYF
DNA: TGCGCCAGCAGCCTGACAGCGCCCTACGAGCAGTACTTC

V: TRBV28
J: TRBJ2-5
D: -
CDR3: CASSPTVTRETQYF
DNA: TGTGCCAGCAGCCCGACAGTCACTCGGGAGACCCAGTACTTC